The 13 T cell receptor beta chains below were found in one sample sequenced in a study of cytomegalovirus exposure and HLA in healthy donors. PCR used 60 Vbeta primers and 13 Jbeta primers. Sequencing was performed with immunoSEQ multiplex PCR; in TCRdb, only in-frame clones are kept and a portion is missing. The sample carries tens of thousands of clones, about 70% recorded once. Sequenced input: PBMCs. These receptors all come from a woman aged 45-59 years in good health and CMV-seropositive.

The chain uses TRBV25-1 and TRBJ2-7; 9 bases match TRBD2. This CDR3 is 15 amino acids long. V was pared by 4 bases and J by 0 bases, with 4 bases of the junction left unmatched. Looked up from germline, CDR1 is MGHDK and CDR2 is SYGVNS. DNA of the CDR3: TGTGCCAGCAGTGTCCTTAGCGGGAGCTCCTACGAGCAGTACTTC. Protein sequence: CASSVLSGSSYEQYF.

This clone turned up a few times. This chain joins TRBV29-1 and TRBJ2-7; TRBD1 aligns across 11 bases. The length of the CDR3 is 13 residues. The germline V gene encodes CDR1 SQVTM and CDR2 ANQGSEA. The trim removed 7 bases at V and 3 bases at J, leaving 5 bases unmatched. The CDR3 DNA reads TGCAGCGCCTCCGGGACAGGGGGCTACGAGCAGTACTTC. Protein sequence: CSASGTGGYEQYF.

This rearrangement joins TRBV7-9 to TRBJ2-3; 9 bases are a match to TRBD2. V gave up 6 bases and J gave up 5 bases; unmatched junction bases: 12. CDR1 and CDR2 from the germline V gene are SEHNR and FQNEAQ (reference sequence). CDR3 length equals 16 residues. The CDR3 loop reads CASRPNGGRARDTQYF. Written as DNA, the CDR3 is TGTGCCAGCAGACCTAACGGCGGGAGGGCCAGAGATACGCAGTATTTT.

The genes are TRBV20-1 and TRBJ2-1; D might be TRBD1 (5 bases). Germline loops: CDR1 DFQATT, CDR2 SNEGSKA (reference sequence). With 4 bases removed from V and 5 bases from J, the gap between germline ends came to 6 bases. This CDR3 spans 11 amino acids. The CDR3 DNA reads as TGCAGTGCTATAGGGGACAATGAGCAGTTCTTC. This gives the protein CSAIGDNEQFF.

The chain uses TRBV5-4 and TRBJ2-7; 9 nucleotides match TRBD1. This CDR3 has 17 amino acids. The germline CDR1 and CDR2 sequences are SGHNT and YYREEE (reference sequence). Trimming at V came to 2 bases and at J to 9 bases, leaving 18 bases not matched to a gene. This chain's CDR3 is CASSFGGLGTGPSGQYF. In DNA form, the CDR3 reads TGTGCCAGCAGCTTCGGGGGTCTGGGGACAGGGCCCTCCGGGCAGTACTTC.

This clone was seen more than once but under ten times. This rearrangement joins TRBV28 to TRBJ1-3; TRBD1 aligns across 7 bases. In germline, CDR1 is MDHEN, CDR2 SYDVKM. Trimming removed 11 bases from V and 2 bases from J; junction bases left unmatched: 9. This CDR3 has 14 residues. CDR3 nucleotide sequence: TGTGCCTCTCACAGGGGTTGGGCTGGAAACACCATATATTTT. Protein: CASHRGWAGNTIYF.

The rearrangement joins TRBV5-1 to TRBJ2-7, with TRBD2 identical over 16 bases. The CDR3 extends over 17 amino acids. With 3 bases clipped from V and 3 bases from J, the junction kept 6 bases outside the gene matches. CDR1 is SGHRS, CDR2 YFSETQ, per germline. This CDR3 reads CASSWGLAGGPDYEQYF. The CDR3 coding sequence is TGCGCCAGCAGCTGGGGACTAGCGGGAGGGCCGGACTACGAGCAGTACTTC.

The chain carries TRBV7-9 and TRBJ1-1; TRBD1 matches at 12 bases. The V segment lost 2 bases and the J segment 0 bases; nucleotides outside the gene matches: 4. CDR1 SEHNR and CDR2 FQNEAQ come from the germline V gene (reference sequence). This CDR3 comprises 17 residues. The CDR3 protein is CASSLKGQGAMNTEAFF. The CDR3 nucleotides read TGTGCCAGCAGCTTAAAGGGACAGGGGGCGATGAACACTGAAGCTTTCTTT.

This clone came up once. Other DNA sequences in the sample encode the same CDR3. The chain carries TRBV4-1 and TRBJ1-1, with 9 bases lining up with TRBD1. The CDR3 consists of 15 residues. Germline-derived CDR1 and CDR2 are MGHRA and YSYEKL. The J segment lost 3 bases and the V segment lost 1 base, leaving 3 bases of the junction unmatched. CDR3 in DNA: TGCGCCAGCAGCCAAGGGGACAGGGACCACACTGAAGCTTTCTTT. It codes for CASSQGDRDHTEAFF.

The chain employs TRBV7-8 and TRBJ2-7; 10 nucleotides line up with TRBD1. The CDR3 is 15 amino acids. Unmatched junction bases numbered 9, after V lost 5 bases and J lost 5 bases. Germline CDR1 reads SGHVS; CDR2 reads FQNEAQ. The CDR3 nucleotides are TGTGCCAGCAGCGTTGGGACAGGGGTCCTCGACGAGCAGTACTTC. Its translation is CASSVGTGVLDEQYF.

The gene calls are TRBV5-6 and TRBJ1-1; tentatively, D is TRBD1 (5 bases). The CDR3 has 13 residues. V lost 4 bases to trimming and J lost 1 base, with 8 bases between them. CDR1 is SGHDT and CDR2 is YYEEEE in the germline V gene. The chain's CDR3 is CASSTTGNTEAFF. The CDR3 bases are TGTGCCAGCAGCACTACAGGGAACACTGAAGCTTTCTTT.

The chain is built from TRBV9 and TRBJ2-1; 8 positions agree with TRBD2. This CDR3 has 16 amino acids. V was pared by 0 bases and J by 3 bases, with 5 bases of the junction left unmatched. Germline V CDR1 and CDR2: SGDLS, YYNGEE. The CDR3 here is CASSVEAGVVYNEQFF. The CDR3 bases are TGTGCCAGCAGCGTAGAAGCGGGAGTGGTCTACAATGAGCAGTTCTTC.

This clone was counted between two and nine times. This CDR3 is CASKQGGQPQHF. The CDR3 coding sequence is TGTGCCAGCAAGCAGGGAGGGCAGCCCCAGCATTTT. J is TRBJ1-5 and V is TRBV19; tentative D call: TRBD1 (5 bases). This CDR3 has 12 amino acids. Germline CDR1 reads LNHDA; CDR2 reads SQIVND (reference sequence). V was shortened by 9 bases and J by 7 bases, with 13 bases between the two germline ends.